This T cell receptor beta chain was recovered during a study of T cells in Graves' hyperthyroidism and ophthalmopathy. The source material, RNA transcripts, was used to amplify TCR beta CDR3 regions. First-round RT-PCR of the TCR CDR3 relied on the HTBI primer set. TCRdb re-called the multiplex PCR reads through MiXCR, storing one row per CDR3 protein. Of nearly 600,000 distinct CDR3 sequences in the sample, approximately 15% were seen once. CDR1 and CDR2 from the germline V gene are MDHEN and SYDVKM. This CDR3 has 14 amino acids. Trimming stripped 7 bases from V and 8 bases from J, with 20 bases between. This clonotype has a count of ten or more. Its target is unknown. Study findings and constraints: With a median lead of about 6.9 months before onset, the model predicted ophthalmopathy. Peripheral blood also featured most of the thyroid clonotypes expanded above 0.001.

J is TRBJ1-1 and V is TRBV28; no firm D call. Material: blood. The TCR sequence derives from a woman aged 25 to 39 with Graves' hyperthyroidism that later progressed to Graves' ophthalmopathy. CDR3 bases: TGTGCCAGCAACTTATTTGGGGTCCACCCCGAAGCTTTCTTT. Its protein is CASNLFGVHPEAFF.